These T cell receptor beta chains were read from a single sample in a study of blood T cell repertoires in COVID-19. Sequencing was performed with immunoSEQ multiplex PCR; in TCRdb, only in-frame clones are kept and a portion is missing. The sample lists under 130,000 clones, 84% occurring once. The sample was peripheral blood. The receptors shown here come from a human donor in a cohort sampled during active or convalescent COVID-19. Each CDR3 is given with its conserved first and last residue. The D gene is left open where the match is weak. Some rows mark clone size as missing; the rest say once, few, many or name a class of expanded clone.

16	TRBV19	NA	NA	TRBJ2-1	CASSIEGVRSYNEQFF	TGTGCCAGTAGTATAGAAGGGGTTAGATCCTACAATGAGCAGTTCTTC
12	TRBV12-5	NA	NA	TRBJ2-5	CASGPRQETQYF	TGTGCTAGTGGTCCTCGCCAAGAGACCCAGTACTTC
16	TRBV15	NA	TRBD1	TRBJ2-2	CATSTLTGTGAGELFF	TGTGCCACCAGCACCCTAACCGGGACAGGGGCCGGGGAGCTGTTTTTT
14	TRBV27	NA	TRBD2	TRBJ2-3	CASKTGLAIDTQYF	TGTGCCAGCAAAACGGGACTAGCAATAGATACGCAGTATTTT
16	TRBV6-2/TRBV6-3	NA	NA	TRBJ2-2	CASSSSAGDYTGELFF	TGTGCCAGCAGTTCGTCGGCAGGGGATTACACCGGGGAGCTGTTTTTT
16	TRBV7-9	NA	TRBD2	TRBJ2-3	CASSPKLAGGRDTQYF	TGTGCCAGCAGCCCCAAACTAGCGGGGGGGCGAGATACGCAGTATTTT
17	TRBV5-4	few	TRBD1	TRBJ1-4	CASSGGDRDATNEKLFF	TGTGCCAGCAGCGGAGGGGACAGGGACGCAACTAATGAAAAACTGTTTTTT
15	TRBV11-2	few	NA	TRBJ1-2	CASSLDKGRAGGYTF	TGTGCCAGCAGCTTAGATAAGGGCAGGGCTGGCGGCTACACCTTC
15	TRBV5-6	NA	TRBD1	TRBJ2-3	CASSRSGTGVDTQYF	TGTGCCAGCAGCCGATCCGGGACAGGGGTAGATACGCAGTATTTT
15	TRBV24-1	NA	TRBD1	TRBJ2-7	CATSDSGTGVDEQYF	TGTGCCACCAGTGATTCGGGGACAGGGGTTGACGAGCAGTACTTC
14	TRBV11-2	NA	NA	TRBJ1-1	CASSLVGGGTEAFF	TGTGCCAGCAGCTTAGTTGGGGGGGGGACTGAAGCTTTCTTT
14	TRBV11-2	NA	NA	TRBJ2-3	CASSLYRGTDTQYF	TGTGCCAGCAGCTTATACAGGGGCACAGATACGCAGTATTTT
15	TRBV6-5	NA	NA	TRBJ1-2	CASTPVTGTNYGYTF	TGTGCCAGCACCCCCGTCACAGGAACAAACTATGGCTACACCTTC
12	TRBV28	NA	TRBD1	TRBJ1-5	CAVTGGFQPQHF	TGTGCCGTAACAGGGGGCTTTCAGCCCCAGCATTTT
15	TRBV7-2	NA	NA	TRBJ2-7	CASSLVSNPTYEQYF	TGTGCCAGCAGCTTAGTGTCAAATCCAACCTACGAGCAGTACTTC
15	TRBV11-2	NA	NA	TRBJ2-2	CASSSRRANTGELFF	TGTGCCAGCAGCTCGCGGCGGGCGAACACCGGGGAGCTGTTTTTT
16	TRBV15	NA	TRBD1	TRBJ1-4	CATSRNRGYANEKLFF	TGTGCCACCAGCAGGAACAGGGGGTATGCTAATGAAAAACTGTTTTTT
15	TRBV11-3	NA	NA	TRBJ1-3	CASSPGTLSGNTIYF	TGTGCCAGCAGCCCAGGGACTCTCTCTGGAAACACCATATATTTT
14	TRBV10-3	few	TRBD1	TRBJ1-2	CAIMALDRDYGYTF	TGTGCCATCATGGCCTTGGACAGGGACTATGGCTACACCTTC
16	TRBV5-1	NA	TRBD2	TRBJ2-1	CASSHSGGASYNEQFF	TGCGCCAGCAGCCATAGCGGGGGGGCCTCCTACAATGAGCAGTTCTTC
15	TRBV11-2	NA	TRBD2	TRBJ2-2	CASSPTSGGTGELFF	TGTGCCAGCAGCCCCACTAGCGGGGGGACCGGGGAGCTGTTTTTT